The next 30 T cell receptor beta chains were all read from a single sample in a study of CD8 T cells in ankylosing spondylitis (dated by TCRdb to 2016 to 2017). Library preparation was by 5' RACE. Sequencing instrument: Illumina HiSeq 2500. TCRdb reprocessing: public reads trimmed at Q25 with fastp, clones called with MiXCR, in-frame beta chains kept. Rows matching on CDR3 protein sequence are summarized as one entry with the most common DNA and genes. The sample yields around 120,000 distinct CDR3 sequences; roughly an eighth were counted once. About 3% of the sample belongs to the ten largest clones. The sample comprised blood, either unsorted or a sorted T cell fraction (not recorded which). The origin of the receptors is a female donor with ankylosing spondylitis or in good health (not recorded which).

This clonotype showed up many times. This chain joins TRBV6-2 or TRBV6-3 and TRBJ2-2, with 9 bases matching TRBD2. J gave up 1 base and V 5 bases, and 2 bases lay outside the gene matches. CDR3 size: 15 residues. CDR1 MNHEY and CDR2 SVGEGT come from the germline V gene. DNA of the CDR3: TGTGCCAGCAGTAGACTAGCGGAGAACACCGGGGAGCTGTTTTTT. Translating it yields CASSRLAENTGELFF.

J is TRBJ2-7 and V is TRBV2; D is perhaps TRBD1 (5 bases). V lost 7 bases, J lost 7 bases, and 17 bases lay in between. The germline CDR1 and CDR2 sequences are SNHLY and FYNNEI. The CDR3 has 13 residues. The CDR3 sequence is CASNQVRVWEQYF. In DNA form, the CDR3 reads TGTGCCAGCAATCAAGTCAGGGTTTGGGAGCAGTACTTC.

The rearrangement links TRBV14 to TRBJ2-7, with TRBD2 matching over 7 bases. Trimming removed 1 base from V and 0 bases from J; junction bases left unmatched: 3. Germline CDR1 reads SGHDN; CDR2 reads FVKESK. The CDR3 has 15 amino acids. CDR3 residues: CASSQARTSSYEQYF. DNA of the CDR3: TGTGCCAGCAGCCAAGCACGGACTAGCTCCTACGAGCAGTACTTC.

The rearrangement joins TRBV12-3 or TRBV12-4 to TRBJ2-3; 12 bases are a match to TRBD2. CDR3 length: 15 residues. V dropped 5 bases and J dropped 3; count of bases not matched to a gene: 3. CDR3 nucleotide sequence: TGTGCCAGCAGTACCGGACTAGCGGGAACAGATACGCAGTATTTT. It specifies CASSTGLAGTDTQYF.

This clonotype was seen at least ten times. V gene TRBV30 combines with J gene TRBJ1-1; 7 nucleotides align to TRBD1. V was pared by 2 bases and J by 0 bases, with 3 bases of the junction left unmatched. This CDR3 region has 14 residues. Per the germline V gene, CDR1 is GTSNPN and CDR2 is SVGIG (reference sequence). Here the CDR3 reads CAWSKGAMNTEAFF. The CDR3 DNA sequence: TGTGCCTGGAGTAAGGGGGCCATGAACACTGAAGCTTTCTTT.

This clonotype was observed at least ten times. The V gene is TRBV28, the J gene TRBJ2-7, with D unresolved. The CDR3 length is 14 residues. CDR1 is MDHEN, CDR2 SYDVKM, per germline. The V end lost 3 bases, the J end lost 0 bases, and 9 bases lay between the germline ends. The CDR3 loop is CASSFTALSYEQYF. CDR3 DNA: TGTGCCAGCAGTTTTACAGCTCTCTCCTACGAGCAGTACTTC.

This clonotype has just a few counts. The CDR3 loop is CSATQGADPHEQYF. Here the CDR3 DNA reads TGCAGTGCTACACAGGGGGCGGATCCCCACGAGCAGTACTTC. V gene TRBV20-1 combines with J gene TRBJ2-7; TRBD1 aligns across 9 bases. Germline V gives CDR1 DFQATT, CDR2 SNEGSKA (reference sequence). Losses at the gene ends were 4 bases for V and 5 bases for J; bases not matched to a gene: 9. CDR3 size: 14 residues.

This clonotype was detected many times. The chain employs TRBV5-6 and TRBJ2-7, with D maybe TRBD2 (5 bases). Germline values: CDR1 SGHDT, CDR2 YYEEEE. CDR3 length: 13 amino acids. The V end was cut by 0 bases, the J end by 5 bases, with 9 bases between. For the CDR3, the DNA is TGTGCCAGCAGCTTGGCGGGGTTGGACGAGCAGTACTTC. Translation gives CASSLAGLDEQYF.

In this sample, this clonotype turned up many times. CDR3 protein: CSASIAGGNEQFF. In nucleotides, the CDR3 is TGCAGTGCTAGTATAGCGGGAGGGAATGAGCAGTTCTTC. This rearrangement joins TRBV20-1 to TRBJ2-1; 11 bases line up with TRBD2. Germline-derived CDR1 and CDR2 are DFQATT and SNEGSKA (reference sequence). V lost 3 bases and J lost 7; bases outside the gene matches: 2. The CDR3 length is 13 residues.

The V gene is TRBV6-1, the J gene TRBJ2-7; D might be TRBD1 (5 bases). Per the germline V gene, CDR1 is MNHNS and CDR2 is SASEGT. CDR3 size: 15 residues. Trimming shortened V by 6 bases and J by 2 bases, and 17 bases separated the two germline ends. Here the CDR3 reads CASSPPGISTYEQYF. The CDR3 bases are TGTGCCAGCAGCCCCCCAGGGATTAGTACCTACGAGCAGTACTTC.

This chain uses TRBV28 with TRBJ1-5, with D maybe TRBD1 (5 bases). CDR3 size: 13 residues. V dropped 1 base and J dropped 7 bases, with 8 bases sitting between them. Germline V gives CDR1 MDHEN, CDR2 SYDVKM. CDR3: CASSLLRGQPQHF. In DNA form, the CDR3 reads TGTGCCAGCAGTTTATTGCGGGGGCAGCCCCAGCATTTT.

CDR3 nucleotides: TGTGCCAGCAGTGAGTGGGGTGGAGGTGCCAAAAACATTCAGTACTTC. This gives the protein CASSEWGGGAKNIQYF. The chain uses TRBV7-3 and TRBJ2-4, with D perhaps matching TRBD2 (5 bases). Deletions cut 6 bases from V and 1 base from J, with 16 bases between. The CDR3 is 16 amino acids. CDR1 and CDR2 from the germline V gene are SGHTA and FQGTGA. Complete variable domain (other parts from reference TRBV7-3 and TRBJ2-4): GAGVSQTPSNKVTEKGKYVELRCDPISGHTALYWYRQSLGQGPEFLIYFQGTGAADDSGLPNDRFFAVRPEGSVSTLKIQRTERGDSAVYLCASSEWGGGAKNIQYFGAGTRLSVL.

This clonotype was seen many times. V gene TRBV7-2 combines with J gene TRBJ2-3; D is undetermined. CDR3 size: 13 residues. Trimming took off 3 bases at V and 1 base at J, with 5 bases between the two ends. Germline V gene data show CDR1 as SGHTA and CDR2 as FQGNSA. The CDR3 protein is CASSLLGTDTQYF. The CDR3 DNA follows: TGTGCCAGCAGCTTGCTAGGCACAGATACGCAGTATTTT.

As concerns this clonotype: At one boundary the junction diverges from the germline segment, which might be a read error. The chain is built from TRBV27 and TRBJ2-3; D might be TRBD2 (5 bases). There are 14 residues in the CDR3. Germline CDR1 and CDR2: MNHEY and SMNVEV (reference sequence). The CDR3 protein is CTSSFVGVWDTQYF. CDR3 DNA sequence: TGTACCAGCAGTTTTGTGGGAGTTTGGGATACGCAGTATTTT.

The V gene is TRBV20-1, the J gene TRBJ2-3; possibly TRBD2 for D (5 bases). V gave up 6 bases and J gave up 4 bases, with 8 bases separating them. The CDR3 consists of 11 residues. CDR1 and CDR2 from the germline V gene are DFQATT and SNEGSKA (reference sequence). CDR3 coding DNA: TGCAGTGCGATGAGGGCAGATACGCAGTATTTT. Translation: CSAMRADTQYF.

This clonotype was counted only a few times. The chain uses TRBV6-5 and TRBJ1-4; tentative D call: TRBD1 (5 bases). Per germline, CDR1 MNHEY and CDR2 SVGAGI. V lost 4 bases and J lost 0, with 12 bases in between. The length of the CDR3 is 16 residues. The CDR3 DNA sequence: TGTGCCAGCAGTTTCGACAGAATTTCAACTAATGAAAAACTGTTTTTT. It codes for CASSFDRISTNEKLFF.

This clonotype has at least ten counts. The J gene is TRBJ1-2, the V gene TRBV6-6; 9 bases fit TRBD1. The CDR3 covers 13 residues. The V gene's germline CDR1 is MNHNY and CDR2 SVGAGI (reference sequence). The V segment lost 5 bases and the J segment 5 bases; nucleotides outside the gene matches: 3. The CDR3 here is CASSQGTGYGYTF. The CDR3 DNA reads TGTGCCAGCAGTCAAGGGACAGGGTATGGCTACACCTTC.

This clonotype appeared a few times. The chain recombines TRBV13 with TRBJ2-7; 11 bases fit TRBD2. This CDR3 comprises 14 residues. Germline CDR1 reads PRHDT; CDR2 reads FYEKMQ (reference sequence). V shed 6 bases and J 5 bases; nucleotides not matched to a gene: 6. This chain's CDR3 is CASRILAGEDEQYF. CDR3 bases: TGTGCCAGCAGAATACTAGCGGGAGAGGACGAGCAGTACTTC.

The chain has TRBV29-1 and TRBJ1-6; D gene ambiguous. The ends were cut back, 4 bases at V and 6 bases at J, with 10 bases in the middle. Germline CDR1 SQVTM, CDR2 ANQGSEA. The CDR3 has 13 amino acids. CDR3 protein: CSVGDGFNSPLHF. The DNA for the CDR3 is TGCAGCGTTGGTGATGGGTTTAATTCACCCCTCCACTTT. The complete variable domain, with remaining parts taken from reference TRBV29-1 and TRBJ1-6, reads SAVISQKPSRDICQRGTSLTIQCQVDSQVTMMFWYRQQPGQSLTLIATANQGSEATYESGFVIDKFPISRPNLTFSTLTVSNMSPEDSSIYLCSVGDGFNSPLHFGNGTRLTVT.

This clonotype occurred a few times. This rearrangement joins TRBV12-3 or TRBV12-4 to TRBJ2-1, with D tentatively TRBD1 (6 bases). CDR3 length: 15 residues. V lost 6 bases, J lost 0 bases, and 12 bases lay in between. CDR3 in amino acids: CASRNDRSSYNEQFF. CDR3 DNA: TGTGCCAGCAGGAATGACAGGAGCTCCTACAATGAGCAGTTCTTC.

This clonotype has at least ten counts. The CDR3 bases are TGCGCCAGCAGCTTGGGACTAGCGGGACCCACCTACGAGCAGTACTTC. Translation: CASSLGLAGPTYEQYF. The gene calls are TRBV5-1 and TRBJ2-7; the match to TRBD2 covers 11 bases. Germline-derived CDR1 and CDR2 are SGHRS and YFSETQ. The CDR3 covers 16 residues. Germline trimming cut 0 bases from V and 2 bases from J; bases unmatched to any gene: 4. Full variable domain (rest looked up from reference TRBV5-1 and TRBJ2-7): KAGVTQTPRYLIKTRGQQVTLSCSPISGHRSVSWYQQTPGQGLQFLFEYFSETQRNKGNFPGRFSGRQFSNSRSEMNVSTLELGDSALYLCASSLGLAGPTYEQYFGPGTRLTVT.

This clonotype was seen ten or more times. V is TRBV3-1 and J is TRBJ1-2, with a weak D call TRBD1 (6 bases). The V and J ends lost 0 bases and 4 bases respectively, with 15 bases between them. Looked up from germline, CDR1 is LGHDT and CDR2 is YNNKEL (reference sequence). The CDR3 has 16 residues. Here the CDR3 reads CASSQEFGGFGYGYTF. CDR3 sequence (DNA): TGTGCCAGCAGCCAAGAATTTGGGGGCTTCGGCTATGGCTACACCTTC.

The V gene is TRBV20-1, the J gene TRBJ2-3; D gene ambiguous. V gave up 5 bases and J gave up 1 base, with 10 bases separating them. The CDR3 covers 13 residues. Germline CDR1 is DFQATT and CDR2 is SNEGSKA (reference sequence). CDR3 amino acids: CSARGPRTDTQYF. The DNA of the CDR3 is TGCAGTGCTCGAGGACCTCGCACAGATACGCAGTATTTT.

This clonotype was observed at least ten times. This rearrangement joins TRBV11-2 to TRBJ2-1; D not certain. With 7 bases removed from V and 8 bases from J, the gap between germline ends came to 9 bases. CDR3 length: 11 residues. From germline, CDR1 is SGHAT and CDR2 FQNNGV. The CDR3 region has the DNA TGTGCCAGCAACCTCTGGGATGAGCAGTTCTTC. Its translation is CASNLWDEQFF.

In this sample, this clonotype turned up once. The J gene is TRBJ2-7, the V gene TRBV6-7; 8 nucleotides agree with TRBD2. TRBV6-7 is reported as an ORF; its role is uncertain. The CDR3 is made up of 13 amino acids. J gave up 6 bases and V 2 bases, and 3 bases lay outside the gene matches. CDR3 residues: CASSYPSGGEQYF. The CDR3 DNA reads TGTGCCAGCAGTTACCCGAGCGGGGGCGAGCAGTACTTC.

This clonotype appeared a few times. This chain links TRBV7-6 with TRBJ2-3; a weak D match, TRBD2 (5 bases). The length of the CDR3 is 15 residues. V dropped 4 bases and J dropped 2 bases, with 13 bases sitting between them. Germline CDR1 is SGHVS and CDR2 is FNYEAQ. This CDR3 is CASSSLSGFTDTQYF. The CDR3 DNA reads TGTGCCAGCAGCTCGTTGTCGGGGTTCACAGATACGCAGTATTTT.

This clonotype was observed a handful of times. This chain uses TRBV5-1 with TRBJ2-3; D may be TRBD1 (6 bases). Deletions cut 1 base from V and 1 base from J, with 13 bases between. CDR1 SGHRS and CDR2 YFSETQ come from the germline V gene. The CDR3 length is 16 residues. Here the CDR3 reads CASSLLRGGRTDTQYF. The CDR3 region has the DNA TGCGCCAGCAGCTTGTTGCGAGGGGGTCGCACAGATACGCAGTATTTT.

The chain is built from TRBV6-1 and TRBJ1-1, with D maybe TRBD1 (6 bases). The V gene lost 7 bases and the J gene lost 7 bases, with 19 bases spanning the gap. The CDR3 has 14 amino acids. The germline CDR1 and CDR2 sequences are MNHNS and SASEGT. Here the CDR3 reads CASNFLGQRDEAFF. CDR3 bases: TGTGCCAGCAACTTCCTCGGACAGAGGGATGAAGCTTTCTTT.

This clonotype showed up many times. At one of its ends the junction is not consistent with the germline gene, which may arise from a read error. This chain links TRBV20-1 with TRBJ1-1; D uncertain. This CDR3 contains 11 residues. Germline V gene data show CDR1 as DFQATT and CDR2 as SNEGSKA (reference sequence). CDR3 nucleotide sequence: TGCAGTGCTCAATGGGCCTCTGAGGCTTTCTTT. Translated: CSAQWASEAFF.

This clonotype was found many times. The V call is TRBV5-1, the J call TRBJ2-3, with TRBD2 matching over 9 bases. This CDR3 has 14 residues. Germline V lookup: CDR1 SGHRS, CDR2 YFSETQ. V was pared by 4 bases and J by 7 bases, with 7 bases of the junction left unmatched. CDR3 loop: CASSPGLAPYTQYF. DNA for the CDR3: TGCGCCAGCAGCCCAGGACTAGCGCCATATACGCAGTATTTT.